These 27 T cell receptor beta chains share one sample of origin, sequenced in a study of early T cells in non-severe SARS-CoV-2 infection. TCRdb re-analysed the 5' RACE reads in MiXCR, keeping a single row per CDR3 protein. This sample has over 25,000 distinct CDR3 sequences; roughly 5.6% occur once, and the top ten carry roughly 0.88%. Sequencing was done on a sample of whole blood. All receptors derive from an adult who was a healthcare worker with PCR-confirmed SARS-CoV-2 infection or an uninfected control (not recorded which).

This clonotype appeared a few times. This rearrangement joins TRBV7-6 to TRBJ2-3; possibly TRBD1 or TRBD2 for D (6 bases each). V lost 1 base and J 0 bases, leaving 14 bases between the germline ends. CDR1 and CDR2 (germline): SGHVS, FNYEAQ. The CDR3 extends over 17 amino acids. The CDR3 DNA reads as TGTGCCAGCAGCTTAGTGGTGGGGGGCCTAAGCACAGATACGCAGTATTTT. Protein: CASSLVVGGLSTDTQYF.

The J gene is TRBJ1-1, the V gene TRBV6-2 or TRBV6-3, with D perhaps matching TRBD1 (5 bases). CDR3 size: 16 residues. Germline CDR1 and CDR2: MNHEY and SVGEGT. V was trimmed by 4 bases and J by 5 bases, leaving 20 bases between them. CDR3 region: CASSSFQGRDYTEAFF. The CDR3 DNA follows: TGTGCCAGCAGTTCCTTCCAGGGCCGGGATTATACTGAAGCTTTCTTT.

This clonotype has only a few counts. The rearrangement links TRBV9 to TRBJ2-5; TRBD1 matches 7 bases. Germline CDR1 reads SGDLS; CDR2 reads YYNGEE. V trimming: 4 bases; J trimming: 2 bases; junction bases outside the gene matches: 5. There are 14 residues in the CDR3. The CDR3 protein is CASSFGQVQETQYF. In DNA, the CDR3 is TGTGCCAGCAGCTTCGGACAGGTACAAGAGACCCAGTACTTC.

The chain links TRBV27 to TRBJ2-5; the D is unclear. This CDR3 region has 15 residues. Trimming pared 5 bases from V and 2 bases from J, leaving 15 bases between. Looked up from germline, CDR1 is MNHEY and CDR2 is SMNVEV (reference sequence). As DNA, the CDR3 is TGTGCCAGCAGTCCCCGGGCAGCATATCAAGAGACCCAGTACTTC. This encodes CASSPRAAYQETQYF.

This clonotype was counted at least ten times. The gene calls are TRBV7-9 and TRBJ2-1; TRBD1 matches at 9 bases. J was trimmed by 4 bases and V by 5 bases; bases with no gene match: 9. Germline V CDR1 and CDR2: SEHNR, FQNEAQ (reference sequence). The CDR3 runs to 16 residues. CDR3 nucleotide sequence: TGTGCCAGCAGCCCCCCGTTCGGGACAGGGTACAATGAGCAGTTCTTC. Translating gives CASSPPFGTGYNEQFF.

Ten or more counts support this clonotype. The chain links TRBV7-2 to TRBJ2-2; D gene unclear. This CDR3 spans 13 amino acids. Germline lookup yields CDR1 SGHTA and CDR2 FQGNSA. Trimming removed 3 bases at V and 5 bases at J, with 7 bases between. CDR3 nucleotide sequence: TGTGCCAGCAGCTTGATCTTTACCGGGGAGCTGTTTTTT. This gives the protein CASSLIFTGELFF.

This clonotype was seen a handful of times. The rearrangement uses TRBV2 and TRBJ2-1; possibly TRBD1 for D (6 bases). The germline V gene encodes CDR1 SNHLY and CDR2 FYNNEI. V lost 3 bases and J 0 bases, leaving 9 bases between the germline ends. The CDR3 extends over 15 amino acids. The CDR3 sequence is CASSEQGSSYNEQFF. CDR3 nucleotide sequence: TGTGCCAGCAGTGAGCAGGGGAGCTCCTACAATGAGCAGTTCTTC.

The chain is built from TRBV28 and TRBJ2-3; D is ambiguous. The CDR3 is 15 amino acids. Germline V gene sequence: CDR1 MDHEN, CDR2 SYDVKM. Trimming took off 11 bases at V and 5 bases at J, with 23 bases between the two ends. CDR3 region: CACMSLQVGVDTQYF. CDR3 sequence (DNA): TGTGCCTGCATGTCCCTTCAAGTAGGAGTAGATACGCAGTATTTT.

The chain uses TRBV6-2 or TRBV6-3 and TRBJ1-5, with 8 bases aligning to TRBD1. CDR1 MNHEY and CDR2 SVGEGT come from the germline V gene. The CDR3 covers 14 residues. With V trimmed by 6 bases and J by 7 bases, 8 bases remained unmatched. CDR3 protein: CASRTDREGQPQHF. DNA for the CDR3: TGTGCCAGCAGAACGGACAGGGAAGGGCAGCCCCAGCATTTT.

The chain has TRBV28 and TRBJ2-2; 9 bases are a match to TRBD1. Germline V gene sequence: CDR1 MDHEN, CDR2 SYDVKM. The CDR3 is made up of 15 amino acids. The junction had 7 bases not matched to a gene; V was cut back by 5 bases and J by 6 bases. CDR3: CASSRRQGVPGELFF. The CDR3 coding sequence is TGTGCCAGCAGTAGAAGACAGGGGGTCCCCGGGGAGCTGTTTTTT.

Ten or more counts support this clonotype. The chain links TRBV7-8 to TRBJ2-1; no firm D call. This CDR3 spans 11 amino acids. V lost 5 bases to trimming and J lost 13 bases, with 12 bases between them. Germline V gene data show CDR1 as SGHVS and CDR2 as FQNEAQ. DNA of the CDR3: TGTGCCAGCAGCCCCGGTTGGTACCAGTTCTTC. Its protein product is CASSPGWYQFF.

This clonotype was detected ten times or more. The CDR3 is CASSLRSEGNTEAFF. CDR3 DNA: TGTGCCAGCAGTTTAAGGTCCGAGGGGAACACTGAAGCTTTCTTT. The V gene is TRBV28, the J gene TRBJ1-1; D not certain. This CDR3 contains 15 residues. Germline CDR1 MDHEN, CDR2 SYDVKM. V lost 2 bases and J 1 base, leaving 11 bases between the germline ends.

The chain uses TRBV19 and TRBJ2-5; perhaps D is TRBD1 or TRBD2 (7 bases each). This CDR3 is 13 amino acids long. V lost 5 bases and J 5 bases, leaving 12 bases between the germline ends. Germline V gives CDR1 LNHDA, CDR2 SQIVND (reference sequence). The CDR3 bases are TGTGCCAGTAGTCGGCAGGGGGGGGAGACCCAGTACTTC. Translating gives CASSRQGGETQYF.

This clonotype turned up a few times. V is TRBV20-1 and J is TRBJ2-1, with D possibly TRBD2 on 6 matching bases. Germline CDR1 is DFQATT and CDR2 is SNEGSKA (reference sequence). V dropped 5 bases and J dropped 3 bases, with 11 bases sitting between them. The CDR3 consists of 13 residues. CDR3 loop: CSAGGTNYNEQFF. As DNA, the CDR3 is TGCAGTGCTGGGGGGACGAACTACAATGAGCAGTTCTTC.

This clonotype turned up a few times. J is TRBJ1-1 and V is TRBV7-6; D possibly corresponds to TRBD1 (6 bases). The CDR3 length is 14 residues. V dropped 4 bases and J dropped 4 bases, with 13 bases sitting between them. Germline V gene sequence: CDR1 SGHVS, CDR2 FNYEAQ. The CDR3 region has the DNA TGTGCCAGCAGCTCGGGACATGGTGGCACTGAAGCTTTCTTT. Translated: CASSSGHGGTEAFF.

The genes are TRBV11-2 and TRBJ2-3, with 11 nucleotides matching TRBD2. V dropped 4 bases and J dropped 8; count of bases not matched to a gene: 11. Germline V gives CDR1 SGHAT, CDR2 FQNNGV. This CDR3 comprises 16 residues. The CDR3 region has the DNA TGTGCCAGCAGCTCGCTTAGCGGGAGGGCCGGTAGTACGCAGTATTTT. This codes for CASSSLSGRAGSTQYF.

Ten or more counts support this clonotype. The V call is TRBV28, the J call TRBJ1-1; 9 bases align to TRBD1. The ends lost 6 bases at V and 7 bases at J; junction bases unmatched: 9. The CDR3 totals 14 residues. The germline CDR1 and CDR2 sequences are MDHEN and SYDVKM. The chain's CDR3 is CASRGTGKASEAFF. CDR3 DNA: TGTGCCAGCAGAGGGACAGGGAAGGCTAGTGAAGCTTTCTTT.

This clonotype has only a few counts. The V gene is TRBV4-1, the J gene TRBJ1-2, with D perhaps TRBD1 (6 bases). The V and J ends lost 3 bases and 7 bases respectively, with 24 bases between them. This CDR3 region has 17 residues. CDR1 is MGHRA and CDR2 is YSYEKL in the germline V gene. The CDR3 loop is CASSHEARGGGASGYTF. In nucleotides, the CDR3 is TGCGCCAGCAGCCATGAAGCTAGAGGCGGGGGGGCTAGTGGCTACACCTTC.

This clonotype was counted between two and nine times. V is TRBV2 and J is TRBJ2-5, with D unclear. The CDR3 covers 15 residues. Looked up from germline, CDR1 is SNHLY and CDR2 is FYNNEI. Trimming took 2 bases from V and 1 from J, leaving 11 bases between them. CDR3 nucleotide sequence: TGTGCCAGCAGTGAATCTAGAAATCTCCAAGAGACCCAGTACTTC. It yields the protein CASSESRNLQETQYF.

This clonotype was recorded many times. The genes are TRBV12-3 or TRBV12-4 and TRBJ1-1; D is perhaps TRBD1 (6 bases). The V and J ends lost 5 bases and 3 bases respectively, with 16 bases between them. CDR3 length: 15 amino acids. The CDR3 region has the DNA TGTGCCAGCAGTATGACGGACAGTGGAGACACTGAAGCTTTCTTT. Protein: CASSMTDSGDTEAFF.

This clonotype showed up many times. The genes are TRBV6-2 or TRBV6-3 and TRBJ2-7; D is uncertain. CDR1 MNHEY and CDR2 SVGEGT come from the germline V gene. Trimming pared 8 bases from V and 0 bases from J, leaving 20 bases between. This CDR3 contains 16 residues. In DNA form, the CDR3 reads TGTGCCAGCGGAAGGTACGGATTCTACGTCTCCTACGAGCAGTACTTC. This gives the protein CASGRYGFYVSYEQYF.

In this sample, this clonotype turned up a few times. V gene TRBV28 combines with J gene TRBJ2-3; tentatively, D is TRBD1 (6 bases). The CDR3 sequence is 20 residues long. The V gene lost 0 bases and the J gene lost 0 bases, with 22 bases spanning the gap. Germline V lookup: CDR1 MDHEN, CDR2 SYDVKM. The CDR3: CASSLWWKQGSGSSTDTQYF. Here the CDR3 DNA reads TGTGCCAGCAGTTTATGGTGGAAACAGGGTTCGGGTTCTAGCACAGATACGCAGTATTTT.

This clonotype was observed at least ten times. This chain connects TRBV5-1 to TRBJ1-2; D not certain. The V end lost 0 bases, the J end lost 4 bases, and 13 bases lay between the germline ends. The CDR3 totals 15 residues. The germline V gene encodes CDR1 SGHRS and CDR2 YFSETQ. The CDR3 DNA reads as TGCGCCAGCAGCTTGGGGGCGGTTGAGCCCTATGGCTACACCTTC. This gives the protein CASSLGAVEPYGYTF.

This clonotype was seen at least ten times. The J gene is TRBJ2-2, the V gene TRBV7-2; D uncertain. The CDR3 loop spans 12 amino acids. The V end lost 2 bases, the J end lost 5 bases, and 3 bases lay between the germline ends. The V gene's germline CDR1 is SGHTA and CDR2 FQGNSA. The CDR3 sequence: CASSLFTGELFF. The CDR3 bases are TGTGCCAGCAGCTTATTTACCGGGGAGCTGTTTTTT.

This clonotype came up many times. This rearrangement joins TRBV7-6 to TRBJ1-1; 8 bases agree with TRBD1. Germline lookup yields CDR1 SGHVS and CDR2 FNYEAQ. After removal of 5 bases from V and 5 bases from J, the junction contained 4 bases not matched to a gene. There are 13 residues in the CDR3. CDR3 coding DNA: TGTGCCAGCAGCGGACAGGGTTGGACTGAAGCTTTCTTT. It specifies CASSGQGWTEAFF.

The CDR3 loop reads CATEYRAGDTQPQHF. In nucleotides, the CDR3 is TGTGCCACCGAATACAGGGCAGGGGATACGCAGCCCCAGCATTTT. J is TRBJ1-5 and V is TRBV24-1; D may be TRBD1 (6 bases). There are 15 residues in the CDR3. Trimming pared 9 bases from V and 7 bases from J, leaving 21 bases between. Germline lookup yields CDR1 KGHDR and CDR2 SFDVKD.

This clonotype has at least ten counts. V usage is TRBV7-9 and J usage is TRBJ1-3, with 7 positions matching TRBD1. Germline V gene sequence: CDR1 SEHNR, CDR2 FQNEAQ (reference sequence). The CDR3 is 19 residues long. Germline trimming cut 5 bases from V and 4 bases from J; bases unmatched to any gene: 20. The DNA of the CDR3 is TGTGCCAGCAGCCGAAACAACCCTCTTAACAGGGGAGGAGGAAACACCATATATTTT. Translating it yields CASSRNNPLNRGGGNTIYF.